The 11 T cell receptor beta chains below all came from one sample that was sequenced in a study of CD8+ T cells in alopecia areata. As the sequencing template, cDNA was produced by extracting RNA and reverse transcribing it. Sequencing used immunoSEQ multiplex PCR; TCRdb keeps in-frame clones, though not all of them. The repertoire has around 250,000 clones, roughly two thirds of them found once; the top ten carry 1.2%. The specimen comprised CD4+ T cells sorted from blood, sampled at week 0. The origin of the receptors is a human donor with alopecia areata.

This clone was seen only a few times. V is TRBV29-1 and J is TRBJ1-1, with D hard to call. This CDR3 spans 13 amino acids. Germline V gene data show CDR1 as SQVTM and CDR2 as ANQGSEA. Trimming took 0 bases from V and 1 from J, leaving 6 bases between them. The CDR3 loop is CSVEEDGNTEAFF. The CDR3 DNA sequence: TGCAGCGTTGAAGAGGATGGGAACACTGAAGCTTTCTTT.

This clone was detected only a few times. This rearrangement joins TRBV9 to TRBJ2-3, with 8 positions matching TRBD1. Germline CDR1 reads SGDLS; CDR2 reads YYNGEE. The junction had 11 bases not matched to a gene; V was cut back by 3 bases and J by 2 bases. CDR3 length: 17 amino acids. DNA of the CDR3: TGTGCCAGCAGCGAGGCTCCGACAGGGGTAAACACAGATACGCAGTATTTT. It translates to CASSEAPTGVNTDTQYF.

V gene TRBV7-2 combines with J gene TRBJ2-1; 8 nucleotides align to TRBD1. The CDR3 is 16 residues long. CDR1 and CDR2 (germline): SGHTA, FQGNSA. V shed 1 base and J 5 bases; nucleotides not matched to a gene: 7. DNA of the CDR3: TGTGCCAGCAGCTTAGTAGGGACAGGTACGAACAATGAGCAGTTCTTC. It codes for CASSLVGTGTNNEQFF. The full variable domain, completed using reference TRBV7-2 and TRBJ2-1, is GAGVSQSPSNKVTEKGKDVELRCDPISGHTALYWYRQSLGQGLEFLIYFQGNSAPDKSGLPSDRFSAERTGGSVSTLTIQRTQQEDSAVYLCASSLVGTGTNNEQFFGPGTRLTVL.

This chain uses TRBV29-1 with TRBJ2-5; D is perhaps TRBD2 (7 bases). The CDR3 sequence is 13 residues long. The germline gives CDR1 SQVTM, CDR2 ANQGSEA. The V end lost 3 bases, the J end lost 5 bases, and 13 bases lay between the germline ends. The chain's CDR3 is CSVEGGGGETQYF. The DNA of the CDR3 is TGCAGCGTTGAGGGCGGCGGGGGCGAGACCCAGTACTTC.

This clone was observed a few times. This chain connects TRBV29-1 to TRBJ2-5; 7 nucleotides line up with TRBD1. Germline V gene lookup returns CDR1 SQVTM and CDR2 ANQGSEA. V dropped 6 bases and J dropped 4; count of bases not matched to a gene: 5. The CDR3 has 12 residues. The CDR3 DNA follows: TGCAGCGTCGACAGGGCCGGAGAGACCCAGTACTTC. As protein: CSVDRAGETQYF.

The V and J genes are TRBV29-1 and TRBJ2-5, with D unresolved. The germline gives CDR1 SQVTM, CDR2 ANQGSEA. The CDR3 is 13 residues long. Deletions cut 4 bases from V and 1 base from J, with 10 bases between. The DNA of the CDR3 is TGCAGCGTTGGGTCGCCATCCCAAGAGACCCAGTACTTC. The encoded protein is CSVGSPSQETQYF.

The J gene is TRBJ2-4, the V gene TRBV7-9; weak D call: TRBD2 (5 bases). Germline values: CDR1 SEHNR, CDR2 FQNEAQ (reference sequence). The CDR3 has 14 amino acids. With 2 bases removed from V and 7 bases from J, the gap between germline ends came to 12 bases. CDR3 DNA: TGTGCCAGCAGCTTAACGGGGTACGGGAACATTCAGTACTTC. It yields the protein CASSLTGYGNIQYF.

V and J are TRBV30 and TRBJ2-1; D not resolved. The CDR3 spans 15 residues. Germline V lookup: CDR1 GTSNPN, CDR2 SVGIG (reference sequence). The germline V and J ends were trimmed by 4 bases and 7 bases, with 20 bases remaining between them. CDR3 bases: TGTGCCTGGAAGTCTATAGGGCCGAGACTTAATGAGCAGTTCTTC. Protein: CAWKSIGPRLNEQFF.

The genes are TRBV15 and TRBJ1-5, with a weak D call TRBD1 (5 bases). With 0 bases removed from V and 5 bases from J, the gap between germline ends came to 14 bases. This CDR3 has 16 residues. The germline V gene has CDR1 LNHNV and CDR2 YYDKDF (reference sequence). The DNA for the CDR3 is TGTGCCACCAGCAGAGACAGGGCGAGGGGTGATCAGCCCCAGCATTTT. This gives the protein CATSRDRARGDQPQHF.

This sequence joins TRBV30 and TRBJ1-6; no definite D call. The CDR3 spans 13 residues. Germline V CDR1 and CDR2: GTSNPN, SVGIG (reference sequence). CDR3 in amino acids: CASNRFGDSPLHF. CDR3 coding DNA: TGTGCATCCAACCGGTTTGGAGATTCACCCCTCCACTTT.

The chain couples TRBV18 to TRBJ2-6, with 8 bases matching TRBD1. CDR1 is KGHSH and CDR2 is LQKENI in the germline V gene. The CDR3 runs 15 residues. Germline trimming cut 3 bases from V and 8 bases from J; bases unmatched to any gene: 6. DNA for the CDR3: TGTGCCAGCTCACCCGGGACAGGAGGAACCAACGTCCTGACTTTC. Residues: CASSPGTGGTNVLTF.